These T cell receptor beta chains were read from a single sample in a study of blood T cells in healthy people across ages. A single record per CDR3 protein comes from TCRdb applying MiXCR to the 5' RACE reads. The table shows 700,000 to 800,000 distinct CDR3 sequences, with about 40% occurring only once. The sequenced material came from blood. All receptors derive from a woman aged 55-70 years in good health. The CDR3 runs from the conserved cysteine through the conserved F or W. The D gene is left open where the match is weak. Rows may omit the clone size; those that give it use once, few, many or a size class.

J gene: TRBJ2-2; D gene: -; V gene: TRBV15; clone size: -; CDR3 protein: CATSRVENTGELFF; CDR3 DNA: TGTGCCACCAGCAGAGTGGAGAACACCGGGGAGCTGTTTTTT
J gene: TRBJ2-3; D gene: TRBD2; V gene: TRBV6-5; clone size: -; CDR3 protein: CASSYSLGGREGPDTQYF; CDR3 DNA: TGTGCCAGCAGTTACTCGTTAGGCGGGAGGGAAGGGCCAGATACGCAGTATTTT
J gene: TRBJ2-7; D gene: TRBD2; V gene: TRBV5-1; clone size: few; CDR3 protein: CASSPGGVTFYEQYF; CDR3 DNA: TGCGCCAGCAGCCCGGGGGGGGTCACTTTCTACGAGCAGTACTTC
J gene: TRBJ2-3; D gene: TRBD1; V gene: TRBV28; clone size: -; CDR3 protein: CASTSAGGGTDTQYF; CDR3 DNA: TGTGCCAGCACCTCGGCAGGGGGAGGCACAGATACGCAGTATTTT
J gene: TRBJ2-5; D gene: -; V gene: TRBV27; clone size: many; CDR3 protein: CASSLSPAQETQYF; CDR3 DNA: TGTGCCAGCAGTTTATCACCAGCACAAGAGACCCAGTACTTC
J gene: TRBJ2-2; D gene: -; V gene: TRBV5-1; clone size: -; CDR3 protein: CASRLGDLSELFF; CDR3 DNA: TGCGCCAGCAGGTTAGGGGACCTTTCGGAGCTGTTTTTT
J gene: TRBJ1-4; D gene: TRBD1; V gene: TRBV5-5; clone size: few; CDR3 protein: CASSFLGTGKGTNEKLFF; CDR3 DNA: TGTGCCAGCAGCTTCCTCGGGACAGGGAAGGGCACTAATGAAAAACTGTTTTTT
J gene: TRBJ1-1; D gene: TRBD1; V gene: TRBV6-5; clone size: few; CDR3 protein: CASSYGNRGPTEAFF; CDR3 DNA: TGTGCCAGCAGTTACGGAAACAGGGGTCCCACTGAAGCTTTCTTT
J gene: TRBJ2-3; D gene: -; V gene: TRBV27; clone size: few; CDR3 protein: CASSLGWGDTQYF; CDR3 DNA: TGTGCCAGCAGCCTAGGTTGGGGGGATACGCAGTATTTT
J gene: TRBJ1-6; D gene: TRBD1; V gene: TRBV20-1; clone size: few; CDR3 protein: CSGSEGAVSSPLHF; CDR3 DNA: TGCAGTGGAAGTGAGGGGGCAGTGTCTTCACCCCTCCACTTT
J gene: TRBJ1-4; D gene: -; V gene: TRBV4-2; clone size: -; CDR3 protein: CASSQDRGSGGEKLFF; CDR3 DNA: TGTGCCAGCAGCCAAGATCGCGGTTCGGGAGGTGAAAAACTGTTTTTT
J gene: TRBJ1-6; D gene: TRBD1; V gene: TRBV20-1; clone size: -; CDR3 protein: CSASSGTEVRNSPLHF; CDR3 DNA: TGCAGTGCTAGTTCCGGGACAGAAGTTCGGAATTCACCCCTCCACTTT
J gene: TRBJ2-3; D gene: TRBD2; V gene: TRBV6-2/TRBV6-3; clone size: -; CDR3 protein: CASSSAGTSGRDTQYF; CDR3 DNA: TGTGCCAGCAGTTCGGCCGGGACTAGCGGGAGAGATACGCAGTATTTT
J gene: TRBJ2-3; D gene: TRBD2; V gene: TRBV20-1; clone size: -; CDR3 protein: CSARDSGRASDTQYF; CDR3 DNA: TGCAGTGCTAGAGATAGCGGGAGGGCCTCGGATACGCAGTATTTT
J gene: TRBJ2-2; D gene: -; V gene: TRBV6-5; clone size: -; CDR3 protein: CASSPWGAGTGELFF; CDR3 DNA: TGTGCCAGCAGTCCTTGGGGGGCGGGAACCGGGGAGCTGTTTTTT
J gene: TRBJ2-3; D gene: -; V gene: TRBV20-1; clone size: once; CDR3 protein: CSASPGRGKLDTQYF; CDR3 DNA: TGCAGTGCTTCTCCGGGACGGGGAAAGTTGGATACGCAGTATTTT
J gene: TRBJ1-1; D gene: -; V gene: TRBV7-2; clone size: few; CDR3 protein: CASSPASVRNTEAFF; CDR3 DNA: TGTGCCAGCAGCCCCGCATCCGTCAGGAACACTGAAGCTTTCTTT
J gene: TRBJ2-1; D gene: TRBD1; V gene: TRBV6-5; clone size: few; CDR3 protein: CASSNKGQGGNEQFF; CDR3 DNA: TGTGCCAGCAGTAACAAGGGACAGGGGGGCAATGAGCAGTTCTTC
J gene: TRBJ2-3; D gene: -; V gene: TRBV5-1; clone size: -; CDR3 protein: CASSLAPHTDTQYF; CDR3 DNA: TGCGCCAGCAGCTTGGCGCCTCACACAGATACGCAGTATTTT
J gene: TRBJ1-2; D gene: -; V gene: TRBV3-1; clone size: -; CDR3 protein: CASRESGGGGGYTF; CDR3 DNA: TGTGCCAGCAGGGAAAGCGGGGGGGGCGGCGGCTACACCTTC
J gene: TRBJ2-5; D gene: -; V gene: TRBV6-5; clone size: few; CDR3 protein: CASSPRFDLGAETQYF; CDR3 DNA: TGTGCCAGCAGTCCCAGATTTGATTTGGGGGCAGAGACCCAGTACTTC
J gene: TRBJ2-1; D gene: TRBD2; V gene: TRBV10-2; clone size: few; CDR3 protein: CASSESPTSGRIFGYNEQFF; CDR3 DNA: TGCGCCAGCAGTGAGTCCCCGACTAGCGGGAGGATCTTTGGCTACAATGAGCAGTTCTTC
J gene: TRBJ1-2; D gene: -; V gene: TRBV10-3; clone size: -; CDR3 protein: CAIERDPGGYTF; CDR3 DNA: TGTGCCATCGAGCGGGACCCCGGCGGCTACACCTTC
J gene: TRBJ2-7; D gene: TRBD1; V gene: TRBV5-4; clone size: -; CDR3 protein: CASSPPGAGGTYEQYF; CDR3 DNA: TGTGCCAGCAGCCCACCAGGGGCAGGGGGAACCTACGAGCAGTACTTC
J gene: TRBJ2-3; D gene: -; V gene: TRBV13; clone size: -; CDR3 protein: CASSPPGPINTDTQYF; CDR3 DNA: TGTGCCAGCAGCCCCCCCGGACCAATCAACACAGATACGCAGTATTTT
J gene: TRBJ2-3; D gene: -; V gene: TRBV2; clone size: -; CDR3 protein: CASTTLSSSTDTQYF; CDR3 DNA: TGTGCCAGCACCACCCTCAGCTCTAGCACAGATACGCAGTATTTT
J gene: TRBJ2-5; D gene: TRBD2; V gene: TRBV20-1; clone size: -; CDR3 protein: CSGGLASGRGHEQYF; CDR3 DNA: TGCAGCGGGGGGCTGGCTAGCGGGAGAGGGCATGAGCAGTACTTC
J gene: TRBJ2-4; D gene: -; V gene: TRBV20-1; clone size: -; CDR3 protein: CSARAGNKNIQYF; CDR3 DNA: TGCAGTGCCAGGGCCGGAAACAAAAACATTCAGTACTTC
J gene: TRBJ2-3; D gene: -; V gene: TRBV7-3; clone size: few; CDR3 protein: CASRKAESGSDTQYF; CDR3 DNA: TGTGCCAGCAGGAAGGCCGAGAGCGGGTCAGATACGCAGTATTTT
J gene: TRBJ2-7; D gene: -; V gene: TRBV15; clone size: -; CDR3 protein: CATSRGDLHSYEQYF; CDR3 DNA: TGTGCCACCAGCAGAGGGGATCTCCACTCCTACGAGCAGTACTTC
J gene: TRBJ2-1; D gene: -; V gene: TRBV20-1; clone size: -; CDR3 protein: CSARWQRSYNEQFF; CDR3 DNA: TGCAGTGCTAGGTGGCAACGCTCCTACAATGAGCAGTTCTTC
J gene: TRBJ1-2; D gene: TRBD1; V gene: TRBV20-1; clone size: few; CDR3 protein: CSAKTGGGGGYTF; CDR3 DNA: TGCAGTGCTAAGACAGGGGGCGGGGGTGGCTACACCTTC
J gene: TRBJ1-5; D gene: -; V gene: TRBV7-2; clone size: -; CDR3 protein: CASSLAEYSNQPQHF; CDR3 DNA: TGTGCCAGCAGCTTAGCCGAATATAGCAATCAGCCCCAGCATTTT
J gene: TRBJ1-5; D gene: TRBD1; V gene: TRBV10-3; clone size: once; CDR3 protein: CAISPGQGINQPQHF; CDR3 DNA: TGTGCCATCAGCCCGGGACAGGGGATCAATCAGCCCCAGCATTTT
J gene: TRBJ2-1; D gene: -; V gene: TRBV25-1; clone size: -; CDR3 protein: CASSDWAALGNEQFF; CDR3 DNA: TGTGCCAGCAGTGATTGGGCAGCTCTTGGCAATGAGCAGTTCTTC
J gene: TRBJ2-7; D gene: TRBD2; V gene: TRBV4-1; clone size: -; CDR3 protein: CASSLRTGREGYYEQYF; CDR3 DNA: TGCGCCAGCAGCCTCCGGACGGGCAGGGAGGGATACTACGAGCAGTACTTC
J gene: TRBJ1-5; D gene: -; V gene: TRBV7-2; clone size: -; CDR3 protein: CASSLGREVWPQHF; CDR3 DNA: TGTGCCAGCAGCTTAGGGCGGGAGGTTTGGCCCCAGCATTTT
J gene: TRBJ2-3; D gene: TRBD2; V gene: TRBV11-2; clone size: -; CDR3 protein: CASSLRRGGAPSTDTQYF; CDR3 DNA: TGTGCCAGCAGCTTACGGCGCGGGGGGGCCCCCAGCACAGATACGCAGTATTTT
J gene: TRBJ2-3; D gene: TRBD2; V gene: TRBV20-1; clone size: -; CDR3 protein: CSENSGGATDTQYF; CDR3 DNA: TGCAGTGAAAATAGCGGGGGAGCTACAGATACGCAGTATTTT
J gene: TRBJ2-1; D gene: -; V gene: TRBV20-1; clone size: -; CDR3 protein: CSAPGYPGDLYDEQFF; CDR3 DNA: TGCAGTGCCCCTGGCTACCCAGGGGACCTCTACGATGAGCAGTTCTTC
J gene: TRBJ2-1; D gene: TRBD2; V gene: TRBV7-2; clone size: few; CDR3 protein: CASSSRLAGHHYNEQFF; CDR3 DNA: TGTGCCAGCAGCAGCAGACTAGCGGGGCACCACTACAATGAGCAGTTCTTC
J gene: TRBJ2-3; D gene: -; V gene: TRBV27; clone size: -; CDR3 protein: CASSFVGEGTDTQYF; CDR3 DNA: TGTGCCAGCAGTTTTGTTGGCGAGGGGACAGATACGCAGTATTTT
J gene: TRBJ2-2; D gene: -; V gene: TRBV7-9; clone size: -; CDR3 protein: CASSLKGAGELFF; CDR3 DNA: TGTGCCAGCAGCTTAAAGGGAGCCGGGGAGCTGTTTTTT
J gene: TRBJ2-2; D gene: TRBD2; V gene: TRBV3-1; clone size: -; CDR3 protein: CASNGSGRKNTGELFF; CDR3 DNA: TGTGCCAGCAACGGTAGCGGGAGGAAGAACACCGGGGAGCTGTTTTTT
J gene: TRBJ2-1; D gene: -; V gene: TRBV6-4; clone size: -; CDR3 protein: CASSDLGGKTLDEQFF; CDR3 DNA: TGTGCCAGCAGTGACCTCGGGGGAAAGACACTGGATGAGCAGTTCTTC
J gene: TRBJ2-5; D gene: -; V gene: TRBV20-1; clone size: many; CDR3 protein: CSAGPGETQYF; CDR3 DNA: TGCAGTGCTGGTCCAGGGGAGACCCAGTACTTC
J gene: TRBJ2-1; D gene: TRBD2; V gene: TRBV6-6; clone size: many; CDR3 protein: CASARNTGGAFDEQFF; CDR3 DNA: TGTGCCAGCGCTAGGAATACCGGGGGGGCCTTTGATGAGCAGTTCTTC
J gene: TRBJ2-3; D gene: -; V gene: TRBV10-3; clone size: few; CDR3 protein: CATWDSTDTQYF; CDR3 DNA: TGTGCCACCTGGGACAGCACAGATACGCAGTATTTT
J gene: TRBJ1-2; D gene: -; V gene: TRBV21-1; clone size: -; CDR3 protein: CASSIGQAANYGYTF; CDR3 DNA: TGTGCCAGCAGCATCGGACAGGCTGCTAACTATGGCTACACCTTC
J gene: TRBJ1-1; D gene: -; V gene: TRBV20-1; clone size: -; CDR3 protein: CSARLVGAGFLGEDTEAFF; CDR3 DNA: TGCAGTGCTAGACTGGTCGGGGCAGGTTTTTTAGGGGAGGACACTGAAGCTTTCTTT
J gene: TRBJ2-1; D gene: -; V gene: TRBV12-3/TRBV12-4; clone size: -; CDR3 protein: CASSLDRAPESNEQFF; CDR3 DNA: TGTGCCAGCAGTTTAGACCGGGCCCCAGAGTCCAATGAGCAGTTCTTC
J gene: TRBJ2-3; D gene: TRBD2; V gene: TRBV6-2/TRBV6-3; clone size: many; CDR3 protein: CASRLAGADTQYF; CDR3 DNA: TGTGCCAGCAGACTAGCGGGAGCCGATACGCAGTATTTT
J gene: TRBJ2-5; D gene: -; V gene: TRBV6-6; clone size: -; CDR3 protein: CASSYGIQGYQGTQYF; CDR3 DNA: TGTGCCAGCAGTTACGGGATCCAGGGGTACCAAGGGACCCAGTACTTC
J gene: TRBJ2-3; D gene: -; V gene: TRBV29-1; clone size: many; CDR3 protein: CSVMPSGADTQYF; CDR3 DNA: TGCAGCGTTATGCCCAGCGGAGCAGATACGCAGTATTTT
J gene: TRBJ1-2; D gene: TRBD1; V gene: TRBV12-3/TRBV12-4; clone size: -; CDR3 protein: CASSDQGTGGGYTF; CDR3 DNA: TGTGCCAGCAGTGACCAGGGGACAGGGGGTGGCTACACCTTC
J gene: TRBJ2-1; D gene: -; V gene: TRBV30; clone size: -; CDR3 protein: CAWGGASSYNEQFF; CDR3 DNA: TGTGCCTGGGGGGGGGCTAGCTCCTACAATGAGCAGTTCTTC
J gene: TRBJ2-5; D gene: TRBD2; V gene: TRBV25-1; clone size: few; CDR3 protein: CASSGGRRETQYF; CDR3 DNA: TGTGCCAGCAGTGGCGGGAGAAGAGAGACCCAGTACTTC